This section outlines one TCR beta chain sequence together with its context. Antigen: not known. Repertoires were generated with immunoSEQ multiplex PCR, while TCRdb's copy carries only in-frame clones and drops some. The repertoire holds about 160,000 clones, with about 85% as singletons. This CDR3 comprises 15 residues. CDR1 is LGHNT, CDR2 FRNRAP, per germline. The trim removed 5 bases at V and 3 bases at J, leaving 6 bases unmatched. The data originate from a study of lymphopenia after photon versus proton radiotherapy. Study-wide points: Larger post-nadir TCR diversity loss correlated inversely with survival in deceased patients. Post-nadir diversity loss with photons came from oligoclonal expansion, particularly CD8+ Temra cells.

J is TRBJ2-1 and V is TRBV12-5; TRBD1 matches 8 bases. The sample consisted of peripheral blood, taken from a patient treated with photon-based radiotherapy. The sequence was collected from a man aged 50 to 60 with gastric cancer. Here the CDR3 reads CASGPGQGYYNEQFF. In DNA, the CDR3 is TGTGCTAGTGGTCCCGGACAGGGATACTACAATGAGCAGTTCTTC.